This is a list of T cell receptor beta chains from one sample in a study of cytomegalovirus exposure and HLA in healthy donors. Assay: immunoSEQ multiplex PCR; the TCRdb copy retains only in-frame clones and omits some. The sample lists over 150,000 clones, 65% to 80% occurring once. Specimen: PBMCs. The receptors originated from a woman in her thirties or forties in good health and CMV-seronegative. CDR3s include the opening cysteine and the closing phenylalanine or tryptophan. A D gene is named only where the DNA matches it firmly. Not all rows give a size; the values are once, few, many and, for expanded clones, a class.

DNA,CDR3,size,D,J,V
TGCGCCAGCAGCTTGGCGGGACAGATTTACGAGCAGTACTTC,CASSLAGQIYEQYF,.,TRBD1,TRBJ2-7,TRBV5-1
TGTGCCATCAGTCCCAACAGGGGGCATGGCAATGAGCAGTTCTTC,CAISPNRGHGNEQFF,.,TRBD1,TRBJ2-1,TRBV10-3
TGCGCCAGCAGCCGTATCCCGGGCGAGGGCTCGAACACTGAAGCTTTCTTT,CASSRIPGEGSNTEAFF,.,.,TRBJ1-1,TRBV5-1
TGCGCCAGCAGCTTGGATGGGAGGCCCGGAGACACCATATATTTT,CASSLDGRPGDTIYF,.,.,TRBJ1-3,TRBV5-1
TGCGCCAGCAGTTTACAGGGATACGAGCAGTACTTC,CASSLQGYEQYF,.,.,TRBJ2-7,TRBV10-2
TGTGCCAGCAGTGGGGAGAGAGAAAAACTGTTTTTT,CASSGEREKLFF,few,.,TRBJ1-4,TRBV28
TGCGCCAGCAGTTTCTCCCCGGGAGGGCAGTACTTC,CASSFSPGGQYF,.,TRBD2,TRBJ2-7,TRBV10-2
TGCAGCGTTGAAGGGGGACTCCACACCGGGGAGCTGTTTTTT,CSVEGGLHTGELFF,.,.,TRBJ2-2,TRBV29-1
TGCAGCGTCTCCCTCGGACAGATTGAAGCTTTCTTT,CSVSLGQIEAFF,.,.,TRBJ1-1,TRBV29-1
TGTGCCAGCAGCTCCCCAGGGGTCAATCAGCCCCAGCATTTT,CASSSPGVNQPQHF,.,.,TRBJ1-5,TRBV7-9
TGCAGCGTTGAGTTTGGCCGGGAGGAGCAGTACTTC,CSVEFGREEQYF,few,.,TRBJ2-7,TRBV29-1
TGTGCCAGCACCAGGACAGAGAACTATGGCTACACCTTC,CASTRTENYGYTF,once,.,TRBJ1-2,TRBV6-1
TGTGCCAGCAGTCTAGCGGGAGAGTGGGATACGCAGTATTTT,CASSLAGEWDTQYF,.,TRBD2,TRBJ2-3,TRBV6-1
TGTGCCAGCAGCTTAACAGGGGCCTACACTGAAGCTTTCTTT,CASSLTGAYTEAFF,.,TRBD1,TRBJ1-1,TRBV11-3
TGTGCCAGCAGCTTAGACTATGGGGTGGATGGCAGGGGGGTCAATCAGCCCCAGCATTTT,CASSLDYGVDGRGVNQPQHF,.,TRBD1,TRBJ1-5,TRBV11-2
TGTGCCAGTAGTGCCCCTCGGACAGCGCTGAACACTGAAGCTTTCTTT,CASSAPRTALNTEAFF,.,.,TRBJ1-1,TRBV19
TGTGCCAGTAACGAGGTTAGCTATAATTCACCCCTCCACTTT,CASNEVSYNSPLHF,.,.,TRBJ1-6,TRBV19
TGTGCCTGGAGTGTGGTGGCGACTAACACCATATATTTT,CAWSVVATNTIYF,.,.,TRBJ1-3,TRBV30
TGCGCCAGCAGCTTGGTTGCAGGGGCGGATCAGCCCCAGCATTTT,CASSLVAGADQPQHF,.,.,TRBJ1-5,TRBV5-1
TGCGCCAGCAGCCTCTCAGGGATACTCACCGGGGAGCTGTTTTTT,CASSLSGILTGELFF,.,.,TRBJ2-2,TRBV5-1
TGTGCCAGTAGTATAGTCGCGGGGAATGGAAATTCACCCCTCCACTTT,CASSIVAGNGNSPLHF,.,.,TRBJ1-6,TRBV19
TGCGCCAGCAGCCCTGGGCCAGGGGGCTCCTCCTACGAGCAGTACTTC,CASSPGPGGSSYEQYF,.,TRBD1,TRBJ2-7,TRBV5-1
TGTGCCAGTAGTCCGGACACCCTTAATGAAAAACTGTTTTTT,CASSPDTLNEKLFF,.,.,TRBJ1-4,TRBV19
TGCGCCAGCAGCTTGGATACTAGCCCCAGCGGGGAGCTGTTTTTT,CASSLDTSPSGELFF,.,.,TRBJ2-2,TRBV5-1
TGCGCCAGCAGCCAAGAGGGAATGGGGGCAGGCGGGGAGCTGTTTTTT,CASSQEGMGAGGELFF,.,.,TRBJ2-2,TRBV4-1
TGTGCCAGCAGGGTTGAGACGCAGTATTTT,CASRVETQYF,.,.,TRBJ2-3,TRBV2
TGCGCCAGCAGCGCCCTGGCGGGAGCAACTAATGAAAAACTGTTTTTT,CASSALAGATNEKLFF,few,.,TRBJ1-4,TRBV5-1
TGTGCCAGCAGTTTTTGGCAGGGTAGGGCCTATGGCTACACCTTC,CASSFWQGRAYGYTF,.,.,TRBJ1-2,TRBV6-5
TGTGCCAGCGACCTTCCAGGGAACACTGAAGCTTTCTTT,CASDLPGNTEAFF,.,.,TRBJ1-1,TRBV28
TGTGCCAGCTCGGACAGGGGACTTAGCAATCAGCCCCAGCATTTT,CASSDRGLSNQPQHF,few,TRBD1,TRBJ1-5,TRBV4-2
TGTGCCACCAGCACAAGACAGGATCCTAATCAGCCCCAGCATTTT,CATSTRQDPNQPQHF,few,.,TRBJ1-5,TRBV15
TGCGCCAGCAGTGGGGGCCTAGCGGGACCGCTCTCCTACGAGCAGTACTTC,CASSGGLAGPLSYEQYF,.,TRBD2,TRBJ2-7,TRBV10-2
TGCGCCACCACCCGGACAGTGAACACTGAAGCTTTCTTT,CATTRTVNTEAFF,.,.,TRBJ1-1,TRBV10-1
TGTGCCAGCAGCGACGGCCCCACAGGGGCCCACCTCTATGGCTACACCTTC,CASSDGPTGAHLYGYTF,.,TRBD1,TRBJ1-2,TRBV28
TGTGCCATCCAGGGGGATGGCTACACCTTC,CAIQGDGYTF,.,TRBD1,TRBJ1-2,TRBV5-4
TGTGCCTGGAGTCGGCGGGGGGGGAACACTGAAGCTTTCTTT,CAWSRRGGNTEAFF,few,.,TRBJ1-1,TRBV30
TGCGCCAGCGTCCCAAGCCCAGGTGGGTCACCCCTCCACTTT,CASVPSPGGSPLHF,once,.,TRBJ1-6,TRBV5-1
TGTGCCAGCAGCCCTCCGGGACAGGGTAACTATGGCTACACCTTC,CASSPPGQGNYGYTF,.,TRBD1,TRBJ1-2,TRBV7-9
TGTGCCAGCAGTTGGATAGGGGGTTATGGCTACACCTTC,CASSWIGGYGYTF,.,.,TRBJ1-2,TRBV6-5
TGTGCCAGCAGTTTTTCGGGGCAGGGGTTATACGAGCAGTACTTC,CASSFSGQGLYEQYF,.,.,TRBJ2-7,TRBV25-1